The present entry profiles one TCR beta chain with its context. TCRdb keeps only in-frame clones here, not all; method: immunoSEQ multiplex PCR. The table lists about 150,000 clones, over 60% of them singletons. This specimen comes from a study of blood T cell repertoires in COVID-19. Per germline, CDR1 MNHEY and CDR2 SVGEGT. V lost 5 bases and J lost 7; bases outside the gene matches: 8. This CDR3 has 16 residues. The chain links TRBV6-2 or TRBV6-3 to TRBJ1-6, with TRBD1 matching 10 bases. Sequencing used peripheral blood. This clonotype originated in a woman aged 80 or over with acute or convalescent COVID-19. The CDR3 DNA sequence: TGTGCCAGCAGTCCCACCGGGACAGGGGCGAATTCACCCCTCCACTTT. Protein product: CASSPTGTGANSPLHF.